The 12 T cell receptor beta chains below come from one sample, sequenced in a study of control samples from healthy donors and cancer patients. Assay used: immunoSEQ multiplex PCR; TCRdb lists only in-frame clones, some missing. The data contain some 210,000 clones, roughly nine tenths of them singletons. Sequenced sample: blood. The receptors were sampled from a man between 25 and 39 years old in good health.

The rearrangement uses TRBV3-1 (or the pseudogene TRBV3-2) and TRBJ2-2; 8 positions match TRBD2. V shed 4 bases and J 0 bases; nucleotides not matched to a gene: 13. This CDR3 has 19 amino acids. Germline V gives CDR1 LGHDT, CDR2 YNNKEL (reference sequence). CDR3 DNA sequence: TGTGCCAGCAGCCCCCGGTTGGTAGGCGGGGGGTCGAACACCGGGGAGCTGTTTTTT. It specifies CASSPRLVGGGSNTGELFF.

This chain connects TRBV25-1 to TRBJ1-4, with D unclear. CDR1 MGHDK and CDR2 SYGVNS come from the germline V gene. The CDR3 totals 14 residues. V was clipped by 2 bases and J by 7 bases, with 11 bases between them. CDR3 in amino acids: CASSEPLGSEKLFF. The CDR3 region has the DNA TGTGCCAGCAGTGAACCCTTGGGGAGTGAAAAACTGTTTTTT.

This clone was found a few times. V usage is TRBV6-5 and J usage is TRBJ2-7, with D possibly matching TRBD1 (7 bases). Germline CDR1 reads MNHEY; CDR2 reads SVGAGI. The CDR3 extends over 15 amino acids. Trimming stripped 6 bases from V and 0 bases from J, with 15 bases between. The CDR3 loop reads CASSSGAGGSYEQYF. As DNA, the CDR3 is TGTGCCAGCAGCTCGGGGGCAGGGGGCTCCTACGAGCAGTACTTC.

The chain has TRBV2 and TRBJ1-5, with a weak D call TRBD1 (5 bases). Germline V gene lookup returns CDR1 SNHLY and CDR2 FYNNEI. This CDR3 has 15 residues. Between the trimmed V and J ends, which lost 0 bases and 6 bases, there was a span of 12 bases. The chain's CDR3 is CASSEAGVLAQPQHF. The CDR3 coding sequence is TGTGCCAGCAGTGAAGCGGGGGTACTCGCTCAGCCCCAGCATTTT.

The gene calls are TRBV3-1 (or the pseudogene TRBV3-2) and TRBJ1-1; D may be TRBD1 (6 bases). The CDR3 is 13 residues long. Between the trimmed V and J ends, which lost 6 bases and 7 bases, there was a span of 15 bases. Germline V gene lookup returns CDR1 LGHDT and CDR2 YNNKEL (reference sequence). CDR3 DNA: TGTGCCAGCAGGGGTCTAGGGGGGGATGAAGCTTTCTTT. Encoded protein: CASRGLGGDEAFF.

The chain combines TRBV7-9 with TRBJ2-1; the match to TRBD2 covers 8 bases. Per germline, CDR1 SEHNR and CDR2 FQNEAQ (reference sequence). The V and J ends lost 5 bases and 4 bases, in that order; junction bases with no gene match: 10. This CDR3 is built from 16 residues. CDR3 loop: CASSPRVSGDYNEQFF. Here the CDR3 DNA reads TGTGCCAGCAGCCCACGAGTTAGCGGGGATTACAATGAGCAGTTCTTC. Full variable domain (remainder filled in from reference TRBV7-9 and TRBJ2-1): DTGVSQNPRHKITKRGQNVTFRCDPISEHNRLYWYRQTLGQGPEFLTYFQNEAQLEKSRLLSDRFSAERPKGSFSTLEIQRTEQGDSAMYLCASSPRVSGDYNEQFFGPGTRLTVL.

J is TRBJ2-1 and V is TRBV5-4; D remains unclear. This CDR3 spans 17 amino acids. Germline lookup yields CDR1 SGHNT and CDR2 YYREEE (reference sequence). The V gene lost 3 bases and the J gene lost 0 bases, with 16 bases spanning the gap. The CDR3 DNA is TGTGCCAGCAGCTCCTCACCGACACCAAGCTCCTACAATGAGCAGTTCTTC. This sequence encodes CASSSSPTPSSYNEQFF.

The V gene is TRBV14, the J gene TRBJ1-1; the D is unclear. The ends were cut back, 4 bases at V and 7 bases at J, with 10 bases in the middle. Germline CDR1 SGHDN, CDR2 FVKESK. This CDR3 has 12 residues. This CDR3 is CASSPWVNEAFF. As DNA, the CDR3 is TGTGCCAGCAGCCCCTGGGTAAATGAAGCTTTCTTT.

The V and J genes are TRBV7-9 and TRBJ1-1; perhaps TRBD1 as D (5 bases). Germline V gene lookup returns CDR1 SEHNR and CDR2 FQNEAQ (reference sequence). V lost 1 base and J lost 4, with 13 bases in between. This CDR3 has 15 residues. The CDR3 sequence is CASSLGRGGSTEAFF. CDR3 DNA sequence: TGTGCCAGCAGCTTAGGGAGGGGTGGGAGCACTGAAGCTTTCTTT. Full variable domain (rest looked up from reference TRBV7-9 and TRBJ1-1): DTGVSQNPRHKITKRGQNVTFRCDPISEHNRLYWYRQTLGQGPEFLTYFQNEAQLEKSRLLSDRFSAERPKGSFSTLEIQRTEQGDSAMYLCASSLGRGGSTEAFFGQGTRLTVV.

A remark on this clone: In the same sample, other DNA sequences code for this CDR3. This chain links TRBV28 with TRBJ1-1; tentatively, D is TRBD1 (6 bases). CDR1 and CDR2 from the germline V gene are MDHEN and SYDVKM. CDR3 length: 14 amino acids. Trimming took 2 bases from V and 0 from J, leaving 7 bases between them. The CDR3 nucleotides read TGTGCCAGCAGTTTAGGACAGCTGAACACTGAAGCTTTCTTT. This sequence encodes CASSLGQLNTEAFF.

The chain recombines TRBV19 with TRBJ2-1; 8 nucleotides line up with TRBD2. The CDR3 spans 16 residues. Trimming took 3 bases from V and 5 from J; bases not matched to a gene: 9. The germline CDR1 and CDR2 sequences are LNHDA and SQIVND (reference sequence). CDR3 DNA: TGTGCCAGTAGTATGACGGGGGGGCGGCCCCACAATGAGCAGTTCTTC. Translated, it gives CASSMTGGRPHNEQFF. The full variable domain, in which reference TRBV19 and TRBJ2-1 provide the parts outside the CDR3, is DGGITQSPKYLFRKEGQNVTLSCEQNLNHDAMYWYRQDPGQGLRLIYYSQIVNDFQKGDIAEGYSVSREKKESFPLTVTSAQKNPTAFYLCASSMTGGRPHNEQFFGPGTRLTVL.

V and J are TRBV6-5 and TRBJ2-7; perhaps TRBD2 as D (5 bases). V gave up 6 bases and J gave up 0 bases, with 18 bases separating them. The CDR3 runs to 16 residues. CDR1 and CDR2 from the germline V gene are MNHEY and SVGAGI. CDR3 sequence: CASSYRNRGSSYEQYF. The CDR3 DNA reads TGTGCCAGCAGCTACCGCAACAGAGGGAGCTCCTACGAGCAGTACTTC.